Below are 2 T cell receptor beta chains sequenced from a single sample in a study of post-analysis software for immune sequencing data (dated by TCRdb to the mid-2010s). Overall results and qualifications from the work: Patients showed significantly higher frequencies than controls for several TRBV segments, among them TRBV5-6, TRBV5-1 and TRBV20-1.

The library was made by PCR. This sample was sequenced with an Illumina HiSeq 2500. To reduce PCR and sequencing biases, unique molecular identifiers were incorporated into the TCR beta cDNA libraries. TCRdb redid the processing of the public reads, applying fastp at Q25 and MiXCR, and retained in-frame beta chains. All rows with the same CDR3 protein become a single entry with the most common DNA and genes. The sample table records roughly 400,000 distinct CDR3 sequences; 39% of these occur just once. The ten largest clones take up 7.6% of the sample. Their recognized antigens are unknown. The material sequenced was blood. The source of these receptors is a girl aged 2-9 years with multiple sclerosis.

There are a few counts of this clonotype. This rearrangement joins TRBV29-1 to TRBJ2-7; either TRBD1 or TRBD2 may supply D (5 bases each). V lost 5 bases to trimming and J lost 2 bases, with 22 bases between them. Germline CDR1 SQVTM, CDR2 ANQGSEA. This CDR3 is built from 16 residues. CDR3 protein: CSVSRRGVLPPYEQYF. The DNA of the CDR3 is TGCAGCGTTTCACGCAGAGGGGTCCTACCTCCCTACGAGCAGTACTTC.

This clonotype was observed a handful of times. The chain is built from TRBV10-3 and TRBJ1-4; 8 positions match TRBD1. CDR3 length: 15 amino acids. Trimming took 6 bases from V and 3 from J; bases not matched to a gene: 6. Germline CDR1 and CDR2: ENHRY and SYGVKD. The CDR3 DNA reads TGTGCCATCAGCAACACAGGGGGTGCTAATGAAAAACTGTTTTTT. It translates to CAISNTGGANEKLFF.